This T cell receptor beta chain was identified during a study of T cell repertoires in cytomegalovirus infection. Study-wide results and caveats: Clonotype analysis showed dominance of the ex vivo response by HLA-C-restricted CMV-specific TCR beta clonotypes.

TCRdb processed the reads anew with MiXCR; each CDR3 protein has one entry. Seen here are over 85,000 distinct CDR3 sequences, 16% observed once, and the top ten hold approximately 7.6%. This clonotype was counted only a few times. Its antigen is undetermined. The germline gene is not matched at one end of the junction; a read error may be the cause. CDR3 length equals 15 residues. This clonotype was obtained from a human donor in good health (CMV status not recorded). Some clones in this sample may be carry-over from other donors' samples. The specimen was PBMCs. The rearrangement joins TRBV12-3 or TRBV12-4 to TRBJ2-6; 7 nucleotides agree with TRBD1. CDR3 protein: CASSTDRVGANVPTF. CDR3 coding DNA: TGTGCCAGCAGCACCGACAGGGTTGGGGCCAACGTCCCGACTTTC.